This T cell receptor beta chain was retrieved from a study of blood T cell repertoires in COVID-19. Study at large: PBMCs, B-cell-depleted T cells, or T cells provided the cDNA or gDNA that made up the material.

Everyone who took part was roughly 18 to 89 years old, and they came from 20 to 25 US areas. The recovered donors of Cohort 3 showed two negative PCRs, clearance, or symptom resolution. This CDR3 spans 13 amino acids. Germline CDR1 reads SGDLS; CDR2 reads YYNGEE. Trimming shortened V by 0 bases and J by 8 bases, and 11 bases separated the two germline ends. Method: immunoSEQ multiplex PCR; TCRdb's copy keeps in-frame clones and lacks some. The sample includes approximately 100,000 clones, roughly 85% seen only once; the top ten take 2% to 3%. Material: PBMCs or T cells enriched from blood (not recorded which). The J gene is TRBJ1-2, the V gene TRBV9, with D possibly being TRBD1 (5 bases). The origin of this receptor is a woman between 50 and 59 years old who had recovered from COVID-19. CDR3 DNA: TGTGCCAGCAGCGTAGATCAGGGTTTCGGCTACACCTTC. Its protein product is CASSVDQGFGYTF.